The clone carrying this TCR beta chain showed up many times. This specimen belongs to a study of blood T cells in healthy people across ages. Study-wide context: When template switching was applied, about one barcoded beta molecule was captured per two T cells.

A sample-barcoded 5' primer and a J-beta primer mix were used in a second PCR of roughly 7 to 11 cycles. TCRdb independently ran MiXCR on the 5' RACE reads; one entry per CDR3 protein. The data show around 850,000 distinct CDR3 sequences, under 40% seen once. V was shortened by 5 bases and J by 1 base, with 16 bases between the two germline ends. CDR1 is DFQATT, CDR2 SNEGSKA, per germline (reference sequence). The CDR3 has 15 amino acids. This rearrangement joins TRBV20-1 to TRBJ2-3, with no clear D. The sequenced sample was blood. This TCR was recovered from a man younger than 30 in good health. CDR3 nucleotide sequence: TGCAGTGCTCAAGAAGCAGGCCAGGGCACAGATACGCAGTATTTT. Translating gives CSAQEAGQGTDTQYF.